This TCR beta chain originates from a study of OX40 agonist ivuxolimab in advanced cancers. Study summary: Each dose-escalation patient presented with hepatocellular carcinoma, melanoma, renal cell or head and neck cancer. Regarding the study as a whole: On average, CD8+ T cells showed a greater number of expanded clones than CD4+.

On this clone itself: Its antigen is not identified.

Produced via immunoSEQ multiplex PCR; TCRdb's table is partial and in-frame only. The sample holds about 73,000 clones, around 84% seen once. This CDR3 has 14 residues. Germline V lookup: CDR1 SGHTA, CDR2 FQGNSA. Trimming removed 1 base at V and 1 base at J, with 7 bases between. The V and J genes are TRBV7-2 and TRBJ1-1; D is unclear. The sequenced sample was CD4+ or CD8+ T cells sorted from blood, obtained in a trial of the OX40 agonist ivuxolimab. The receptor was derived from an adult with an advanced solid tumor such as melanoma, head and neck, liver or kidney cancer. CDR3 sequence reads: CASSLVSGNTEAFF. The CDR3 nucleotides are TGTGCCAGCAGCTTAGTTTCAGGGAACACTGAAGCTTTCTTT.